Following are 25 T cell receptor beta chains from one sample sequenced in a study of early stage breast cancer tumors. TCRdb's table, derived via immunoSEQ multiplex PCR, lists solely in-frame clones and lacks some. The sample holds about 11,000 clones, about 78% seen once. The specimen was breast tumor tissue. The receptors here all came from a person aged 35 to 50 with breast cancer.

The chain is built from TRBV2 and TRBJ2-5, with 12 bases lining up with TRBD2. Per the germline V gene, CDR1 is SNHLY and CDR2 is FYNNEI. The V segment lost 6 bases and the J segment 5 bases; nucleotides outside the gene matches: 19. The CDR3 is made up of 19 amino acids. This CDR3 is CASRGLVWASGRAVETQYF. CDR3 coding DNA: TGTGCCAGCAGGGGGCTGGTATGGGCTAGCGGGAGGGCAGTGGAGACCCAGTACTTC.

The V gene is TRBV2, the J gene TRBJ2-5; D not resolved. The germline V gene has CDR1 SNHLY and CDR2 FYNNEI. Trimming cost V 8 bases and J 5 bases, with 18 bases left between them. The CDR3 length is 14 residues. The CDR3 protein is CASQRSNSEETQYF. CDR3 bases: TGTGCCAGCCAGAGATCTAATTCGGAGGAGACCCAGTACTTC.

This sequence joins TRBV5-1 and TRBJ2-3, with TRBD2 matching 10 bases. The CDR3 consists of 14 residues. The trim removed 2 bases at V and 5 bases at J, leaving 2 bases unmatched. Germline V gene lookup returns CDR1 SGHRS and CDR2 YFSETQ. The CDR3 nucleotides read TGCGCCAGCAGCTTCTGGACTAGCGGAGATACGCAGTATTTT. It encodes CASSFWTSGDTQYF.

This clone was detected once. The chain employs TRBV2 and TRBJ1-2; D not resolved. The CDR3 loop spans 13 amino acids. V shed 3 bases and J shed 6 bases, with 11 bases lying between them. Germline values: CDR1 SNHLY, CDR2 FYNNEI. The CDR3 nucleotides read TGTGCCAGCAGTGAGAATAGGGAAGATGGCTACACCTTC. Translated: CASSENREDGYTF. The full variable domain, in which reference TRBV2 and TRBJ1-2 provide the parts outside the CDR3, is EPEVTQTPSHQVTQMGQEVILRCVPISNHLYFYWYRQILGQKVEFLVSFYNNEISEKSEIFDDQFSVERPDGSNFTLKIRSTKLEDSAMYFCASSENREDGYTFGSGTRLTVV.

The CDR3, as DNA: TGCAGCGGGACTAGCGGGGGGTACGGAGGGCAAGAGACCCAGTACTTC. Protein: CSGTSGGYGGQETQYF. This sequence joins TRBV29-1 and TRBJ2-5; 14 bases are a match to TRBD2. Unmatched junction bases numbered 9, after V lost 7 bases and J lost 2 bases. CDR1 is SQVTM, CDR2 ANQGSEA, per germline. The CDR3 is made up of 16 amino acids.

The chain combines TRBV7-2 with TRBJ2-7; D remains ambiguous. Germline assignment: CDR1 SGHTA and CDR2 FQGNSA. Between the trimmed V and J ends, which lost 5 bases and 6 bases, there was a span of 17 bases. This CDR3 contains 14 residues. The CDR3 region is CASSTPWDRSEQYF. CDR3 DNA: TGTGCCAGCAGCACCCCCTGGGATAGGAGCGAGCAGTACTTC.

This clone is a singleton in its sample. The rearrangement uses TRBV5-6 and TRBJ2-2; perhaps TRBD2 as D (5 bases). Between the trimmed V and J ends, which lost 4 bases and 4 bases, there was a span of 17 bases. The germline V gene encodes CDR1 SGHDT and CDR2 YYEEEE. The length of the CDR3 is 16 residues. The CDR3 nucleotides read TGTGCCAGCAGCCGGGTCATGAGGGAGAGCACCGGGGAGCTGTTTTTT. Its translation: CASSRVMRESTGELFF.

This chain joins TRBV6-6 and TRBJ2-7, with D tentatively TRBD2 (6 bases). The CDR3 contains 14 residues. Germline V gene lookup returns CDR1 MNHNY and CDR2 SVGAGI (reference sequence). V shed 0 bases and J shed 3 bases, with 9 bases lying between them. CDR3 nucleotides: TGTGCCAGCAGTTACTCGAGCGGGCACTACGAGCAGTACTTC. Residues: CASSYSSGHYEQYF.

The V call is TRBV7-8, the J call TRBJ2-7; D remains unclear. With 4 bases removed from V and 0 bases from J, the gap between germline ends came to 16 bases. The CDR3 is 16 residues long. In germline, CDR1 is SGHVS, CDR2 FQNEAQ. The CDR3 region is CASSSAPGQHSYEQYF. The CDR3 DNA reads as TGTGCCAGCAGCTCTGCTCCGGGCCAGCACTCCTACGAGCAGTACTTC. Full variable domain (remainder filled in from reference TRBV7-8 and TRBJ2-7): GAGVSQSPRYKVAKRGQDVALRCDPISGHVSLFWYQQALGQGPEFLTYFQNEAQLDKSGLPSDRFFAERPEGSVSTLKIQRTQQEDSAVYLCASSSAPGQHSYEQYFGPGTRLTVT.

V and J are TRBV5-1 and TRBJ1-2; D is uncertain. The CDR3 spans 12 residues. Germline V gene lookup returns CDR1 SGHRS and CDR2 YFSETQ. Trimming left V 4 bases short and J 5 bases short, with 9 bases between. This CDR3 is CASSTGEYGYTF. The CDR3 coding sequence is TGCGCCAGCAGCACCGGGGAGTATGGCTACACCTTC. The complete variable domain, with remaining parts taken from reference TRBV5-1 and TRBJ1-2, reads KAGVTQTPRYLIKTRGQQVTLSCSPISGHRSVSWYQQTPGQGLQFLFEYFSETQRNKGNFPGRFSGRQFSNSRSEMNVSTLELGDSALYLCASSTGEYGYTFGSGTRLTVV.

The chain links TRBV2 to TRBJ1-2, with D perhaps TRBD1 (5 bases). The CDR3 extends over 12 amino acids. The V end lost 5 bases, the J end lost 8 bases, and 12 bases lay between the germline ends. In germline, CDR1 is SNHLY, CDR2 FYNNEI. CDR3 region: CASSWGEGGYTF. In DNA form, the CDR3 reads TGTGCCAGCAGTTGGGGGGAGGGGGGCTACACCTTC. The variable domain in full, completed from reference TRBV2 and TRBJ1-2, reads EPEVTQTPSHQVTQMGQEVILRCVPISNHLYFYWYRQILGQKVEFLVSFYNNEISEKSEIFDDQFSVERPDGSNFTLKIRSTKLEDSAMYFCASSWGEGGYTFGSGTRLTVV.

The chain recombines TRBV7-9 with TRBJ2-7; TRBD2 matches at 7 bases. The CDR3 has 14 amino acids. Germline CDR1 and CDR2: SEHNR and FQNEAQ (reference sequence). V was pared by 2 bases and J by 6 bases, with 7 bases of the junction left unmatched. Here the CDR3 DNA reads TGTGCCAGCAGCTTACTAGCGGACCTTGGCGAGCAGTACTTC. This translates into CASSLLADLGEQYF.

The V gene is TRBV6-6, the J gene TRBJ2-3; tentative D call: TRBD2 (7 bases). CDR3 length: 15 amino acids. The germline gives CDR1 MNHNY, CDR2 SVGAGI (reference sequence). The V gene lost 2 bases and the J gene lost 1 base, with 10 bases spanning the gap. CDR3 bases: TGTGCCAGCAGTTACGTAGGGGGGGGCACAGATACGCAGTATTTT. Translation gives CASSYVGGGTDTQYF.

By its share, this clone is medium-sized. An end of the junction differs from the germline gene, which may be a read error. The chain links TRBV7-7 to TRBJ2-1; tentative D call: TRBD2 (5 bases). CDR1 and CDR2 from the germline V gene are SSHAT and FNYEAQ (reference sequence). This CDR3 is 15 amino acids long. CDR3 DNA: TGTGCTAGCAGCTTAGTAGGGAGCTCCTACAATGAGCAGTTCTTC. Translating gives CASSLVGSSYNEQFF.

The CDR3 coding sequence is TGCGCCAGCAGCCCCCGGGACAGCTATGAAAAACTGTTTTTT. Its translation: CASSPRDSYEKLFF. The V gene is TRBV5-1, the J gene TRBJ1-4, with TRBD1 matching over 7 bases. Germline V gene lookup returns CDR1 SGHRS and CDR2 YFSETQ. V lost 4 bases to trimming and J lost 6 bases; unmatched junction nucleotides: 6. The CDR3 spans 14 residues.

The J gene is TRBJ1-1, the V gene TRBV2, with 7 bases fitting TRBD1. The CDR3 is 14 amino acids. Germline V gene data show CDR1 as SNHLY and CDR2 as FYNNEI. V trimming: 8 bases; J trimming: 1 base; junction bases outside the gene matches: 7. This chain's CDR3 is CASDKGGANTEAFF. Written as DNA, the CDR3 is TGTGCCAGCGACAAAGGGGGCGCGAACACTGAAGCTTTCTTT. The whole variable domain, remainder taken from reference TRBV2 and TRBJ1-1, is EPEVTQTPSHQVTQMGQEVILRCVPISNHLYFYWYRQILGQKVEFLVSFYNNEISEKSEIFDDQFSVERPDGSNFTLKIRSTKLEDSAMYFCASDKGGANTEAFFGQGTRLTVV.

J is TRBJ2-5 and V is TRBV21-1; no DNA check was done on the table's D call, TRBD1. TRBV21-1 is a pseudogene locus. The CDR3 runs to 10 residues. The CDR3 here is CASSQSTQYF. Here the CDR3 DNA reads TGTGCCAGCAGTCAATCGACCCAGTACTTC.

This clone was counted a single time. V is TRBV27 and J is TRBJ2-7; 7 bases agree with TRBD1. The CDR3 is 15 amino acids. With V trimmed by 8 bases and J by 3 bases, 13 bases remained unmatched. CDR1 is MNHEY and CDR2 is SMNVEV in the germline V gene (reference sequence). The CDR3 reads CASSKRGPGGYEQYF. The CDR3 region has the DNA TGTGCCAGCTCGAAGAGGGGTCCAGGGGGCTACGAGCAGTACTTC.

This rearrangement joins TRBV2 to TRBJ1-1, with TRBD1 matching 12 bases. Per germline, CDR1 SNHLY and CDR2 FYNNEI. Unmatched junction bases numbered 5, after V lost 6 bases and J lost 0 bases. The CDR3 extends over 16 amino acids. CDR3 bases: TGTGCCAGCAGCGCCGGGACAGGGGGCATGAACACTGAAGCTTTCTTT. Protein product: CASSAGTGGMNTEAFF.

This chain uses TRBV27 with TRBJ1-2; TRBD1 might be the D (5 bases). Germline assignment: CDR1 MNHEY and CDR2 SMNVEV (reference sequence). V lost 0 bases and J lost 3, with 14 bases in between. This CDR3 has 16 residues. CDR3 sequence (DNA): TGTGCCAGCAGTTTATCTTTGGGGGTGGGGGACTATGGCTACACCTTC. It codes for CASSLSLGVGDYGYTF.

V is TRBV5-5 and J is TRBJ2-7, with D maybe TRBD1 (6 bases). The CDR3 totals 14 residues. Germline-derived CDR1 and CDR2 are SGHKS and YYEKEE (reference sequence). With 4 bases removed from V and 4 bases from J, the gap between germline ends came to 15 bases. The CDR3 DNA reads TGTGCCAGCAGCCCCCGGACAGACCTATACGAGCAGTACTTC. Amino acid sequence: CASSPRTDLYEQYF.

This clone is categorized as medium-sized. V usage is TRBV2 and J usage is TRBJ2-5; D perhaps matches TRBD2 (6 bases). The V and J ends lost 1 base and 3 bases respectively, with 12 bases between them. CDR1 and CDR2 from the germline V gene are SNHLY and FYNNEI. The CDR3 spans 15 residues. The CDR3 loop is CASSEDLTSKETQYF. The CDR3 region has the DNA TGTGCCAGCAGTGAAGACTTGACTAGTAAAGAGACCCAGTACTTC. Using reference TRBV2 and TRBJ2-5 for the parts outside the CDR3, the full variable domain is EPEVTQTPSHQVTQMGQEVILRCVPISNHLYFYWYRQILGQKVEFLVSFYNNEISEKSEIFDDQFSVERPDGSNFTLKIRSTKLEDSAMYFCASSEDLTSKETQYFGPGTRLLVL.

The V call is TRBV6-1, the J call TRBJ2-1; 10 nucleotides align to TRBD2. Trimming removed 2 bases from V and 4 bases from J; junction bases left unmatched: 5. This CDR3 region has 16 residues. CDR1 and CDR2 from the germline V gene are MNHNS and SASEGT. The CDR3 protein is CASSEWVTSGYNEQFF. CDR3 coding DNA: TGTGCCAGCAGTGAATGGGTGACTAGCGGGTACAATGAGCAGTTCTTC.

This clone was seen more than once but under ten times. The V and J genes are TRBV4-1 and TRBJ2-7, with D perhaps matching TRBD1 or TRBD2 (5 bases each). Germline lookup yields CDR1 MGHRA and CDR2 YSYEKL. The CDR3 is 15 amino acids. V was clipped by 0 bases and J by 3 bases, with 12 bases between them. CDR3 nucleotides: TGCGCCAGCAGCCAAGATAAGGGGAGTGGCTACGAGCAGTACTTC. This gives the protein CASSQDKGSGYEQYF.

The chain carries TRBV10-1 and TRBJ2-3, with 11 positions matching TRBD2. The germline gives CDR1 WNHNN, CDR2 SYGVQD (reference sequence). The trim removed 5 bases at V and 2 bases at J, leaving 3 bases unmatched. The CDR3 extends over 15 amino acids. The CDR3 DNA sequence: TGCGCCAGCAGTCGGACTAGCGGGCCCACAGATACGCAGTATTTT. This gives the protein CASSRTSGPTDTQYF.